The present entry profiles one TCR beta chain with its context. What it binds is not known. This sample was included in a study of graft-versus-host responses after intestinal transplantation. CDR3 length equals 14 residues. The germline CDR1 and CDR2 sequences are SNHLY and FYNNEI. The V and J ends lost 4 bases and 7 bases, in that order; junction bases with no gene match: 7. Using immunoSEQ multiplex PCR, the repertoire was profiled, and TCRdb retains in-frame clones only, with some absent. Of some 87,000 clones listed, roughly 92% are singletons. Findings of the study overall: When patients had graft-donor T cell macrochimerism, their allografts held high graft-versus-host to host-versus-graft clonal ratios.

The clonotype originates from a human donor who received an intestinal transplant. This specimen consisted of unstimulated CD4+ T cells sorted from spleen or lymph node cells, obtained before intestinal transplant. V is TRBV2 and J is TRBJ1-2; 9 bases match TRBD1. CDR3 sequence reads: CASSAAGQGVGYTF. CDR3 bases: TGTGCCAGCAGTGCCGCGGGACAGGGCGTTGGCTACACCTTC.